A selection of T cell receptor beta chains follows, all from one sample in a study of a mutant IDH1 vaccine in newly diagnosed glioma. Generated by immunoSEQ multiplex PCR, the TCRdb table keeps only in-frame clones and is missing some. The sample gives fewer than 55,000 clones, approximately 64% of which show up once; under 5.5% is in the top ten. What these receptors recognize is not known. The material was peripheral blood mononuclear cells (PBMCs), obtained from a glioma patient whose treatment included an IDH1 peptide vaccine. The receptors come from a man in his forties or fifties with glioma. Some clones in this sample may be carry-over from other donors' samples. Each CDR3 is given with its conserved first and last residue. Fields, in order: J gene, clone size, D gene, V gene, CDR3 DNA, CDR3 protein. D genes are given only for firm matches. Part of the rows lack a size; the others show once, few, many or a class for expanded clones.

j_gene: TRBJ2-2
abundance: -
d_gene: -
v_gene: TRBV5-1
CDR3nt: TGCGCCAGCAGATATACAGGGTACGGAATAAACGGGGAGCTGTTTTTT
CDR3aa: CASRYTGYGINGELFF

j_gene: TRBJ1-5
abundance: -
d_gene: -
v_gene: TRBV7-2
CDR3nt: TGTGCCAGCAGCTTAGTGGTCAGTAGCAATCAGCCCCAGCATTTT
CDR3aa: CASSLVVSSNQPQHF

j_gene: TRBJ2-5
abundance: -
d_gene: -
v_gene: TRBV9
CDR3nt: TGTGCCAGCAGCGTAGCTCCAGAAGGAGAGACCCAGTACTTC
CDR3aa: CASSVAPEGETQYF

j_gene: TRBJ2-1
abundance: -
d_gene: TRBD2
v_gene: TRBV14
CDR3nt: TGTGCCAGCAGGGCTAGCGGGGGGTCCCCCTACAATGAGCAGTTCTTC
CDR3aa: CASRASGGSPYNEQFF

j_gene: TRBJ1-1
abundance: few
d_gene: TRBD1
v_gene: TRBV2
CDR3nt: TGTGCCAGCAGGTCCGGGACAGGGGGCCTTGGGGTGCCTCTTGGGACTGAAGCTTTCTTT
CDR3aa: CASRSGTGGLGVPLGTEAFF

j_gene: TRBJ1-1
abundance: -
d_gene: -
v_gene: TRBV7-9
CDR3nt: TGTGCCAGCAGCCCCCGGGGAGGGGAAGGTGAAGCTTTCTTT
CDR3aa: CASSPRGGEGEAFF

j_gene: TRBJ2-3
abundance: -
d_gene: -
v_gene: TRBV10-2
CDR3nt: TGCGCCAGCAGTCCCGGGGGAGATACGCAGTATTTT
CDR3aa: CASSPGGDTQYF

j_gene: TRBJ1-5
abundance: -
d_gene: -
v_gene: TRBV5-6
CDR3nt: TGTGCCAGCAGCTTGCAGGGACAGCCCCAGCATTTT
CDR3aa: CASSLQGQPQHF

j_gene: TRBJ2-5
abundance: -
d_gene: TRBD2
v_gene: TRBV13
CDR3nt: TGTGCCAGCTCCTCTGGGACTACCCAAGAGACCCAGTACTTC
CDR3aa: CASSSGTTQETQYF

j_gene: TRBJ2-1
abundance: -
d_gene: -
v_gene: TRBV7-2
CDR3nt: TGTGCCAGCAGCGCCGGGATTTCTAATGAGCAGTTCTTC
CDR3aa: CASSAGISNEQFF

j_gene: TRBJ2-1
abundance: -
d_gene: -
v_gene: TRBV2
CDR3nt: TGTGCCAGCAGGGGACGAAATGAGCAGTTCTTC
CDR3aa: CASRGRNEQFF

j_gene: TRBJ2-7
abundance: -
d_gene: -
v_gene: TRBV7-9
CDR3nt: TGTGCCAGCAGCTTAGTTGGCAGGGCCTACGAGCAGTACTTC
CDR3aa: CASSLVGRAYEQYF

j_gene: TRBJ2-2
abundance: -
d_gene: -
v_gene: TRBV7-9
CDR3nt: TGTGCCAGCAGCTTAGGGGGGGCCGCCGGGGAGCTGTTTTTT
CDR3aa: CASSLGGAAGELFF

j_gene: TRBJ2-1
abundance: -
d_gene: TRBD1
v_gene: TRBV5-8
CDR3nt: TGTGCCAGCAGCGAAACAGGGGCGCGGCCACATGAGCAGTTCTTC
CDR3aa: CASSETGARPHEQFF

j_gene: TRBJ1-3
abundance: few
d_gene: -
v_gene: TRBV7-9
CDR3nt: TGTGCCAGCAGCCCCACGACAGGTTACTCTGGAAACACCATATATTTT
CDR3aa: CASSPTTGYSGNTIYF

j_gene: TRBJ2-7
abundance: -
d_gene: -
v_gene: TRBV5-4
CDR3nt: TGTGCCAGTCGCCCCAGACCAAACTACGAGCAGTACTTC
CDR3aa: CASRPRPNYEQYF

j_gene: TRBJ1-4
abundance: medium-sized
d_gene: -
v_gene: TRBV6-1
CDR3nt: TGTGCCAGCAGTCCCGAGGGTTGGGCTAATGAAAAACTGTTTTTT
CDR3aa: CASSPEGWANEKLFF

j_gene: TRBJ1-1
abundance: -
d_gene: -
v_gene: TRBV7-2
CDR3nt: TGTGCCAGCAGCTTAAGTATTGACAGAATGAACACTGAAGCTTTCTTT
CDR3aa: CASSLSIDRMNTEAFF

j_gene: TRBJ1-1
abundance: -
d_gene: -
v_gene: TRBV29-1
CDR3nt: TGCAGCGCCACAAGCGAAACCGGGGTGATGAACACTGAAGCTTTCTTT
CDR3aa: CSATSETGVMNTEAFF

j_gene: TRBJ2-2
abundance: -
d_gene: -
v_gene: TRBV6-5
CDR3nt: TGTGCCAGCAAGCCTCTGATCACCGGGGAGCTGTTTTTT
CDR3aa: CASKPLITGELFF

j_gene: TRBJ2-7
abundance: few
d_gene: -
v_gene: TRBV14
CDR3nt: TGTGCCAGCAGCCAAGGTGGAGGGCCCTACGAGCAGTACTTC
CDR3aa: CASSQGGGPYEQYF

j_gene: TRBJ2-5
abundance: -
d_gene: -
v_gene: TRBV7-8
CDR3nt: TGTGCCAGCACCCCCCGCCAGGGCCAAGAGACCCAGTACTTC
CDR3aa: CASTPRQGQETQYF

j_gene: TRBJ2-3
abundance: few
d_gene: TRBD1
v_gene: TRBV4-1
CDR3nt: TGCGCCAGCAGCCAAGGGGGACAGTTTAGCACAGATACGCAGTATTTT
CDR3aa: CASSQGGQFSTDTQYF

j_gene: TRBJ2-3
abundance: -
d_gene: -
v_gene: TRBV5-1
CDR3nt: TGCGCCAGCAGCCCAGGGTACGATACGCAGTATTTT
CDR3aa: CASSPGYDTQYF

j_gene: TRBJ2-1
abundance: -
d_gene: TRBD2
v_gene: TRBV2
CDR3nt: TGTGCCAGCAGCCGGCGTCCTAGCGGGGGGGCCTCTGAGCAGTTCTTC
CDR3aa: CASSRRPSGGASEQFF

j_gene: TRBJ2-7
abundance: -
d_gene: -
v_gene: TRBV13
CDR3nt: TGTGCCAGCAGCTCCCGGGACATGGCTAAGGAGCAGTACTTC
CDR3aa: CASSSRDMAKEQYF

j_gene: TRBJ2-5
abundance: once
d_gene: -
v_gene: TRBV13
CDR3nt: TGTGCCAGCAGCTTTAGTGGGTCCCAAGAGACCCAGTACTTC
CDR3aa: CASSFSGSQETQYF

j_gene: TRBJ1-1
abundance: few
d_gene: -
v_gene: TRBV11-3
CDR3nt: TGTGCCAGCAGCTTATCGCAGGTCACTGAAGCTTTCTTT
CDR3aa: CASSLSQVTEAFF

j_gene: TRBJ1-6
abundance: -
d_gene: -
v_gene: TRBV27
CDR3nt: TGTGCCAGCAGGCGAGGAGTGCAGGGCGATTCACCCCTCCACTTT
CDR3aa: CASRRGVQGDSPLHF

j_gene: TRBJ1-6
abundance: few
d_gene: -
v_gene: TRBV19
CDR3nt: TGTGCCAGTAGTGAGGTAGTCGCCTCCTCCTATAATTCACCCCTCCACTTT
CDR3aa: CASSEVVASSYNSPLHF

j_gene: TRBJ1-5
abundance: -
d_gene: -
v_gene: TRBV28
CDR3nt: TGTGCCAGCAGTTCCATGGGGCAGGGATTACAGCCCCAGCATTTT
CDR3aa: CASSSMGQGLQPQHF

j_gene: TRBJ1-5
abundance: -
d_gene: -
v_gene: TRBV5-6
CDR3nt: TGTGCCAGCAGCCTCATGGGGGTCAATCAGCCCCAGCATTTT
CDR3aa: CASSLMGVNQPQHF

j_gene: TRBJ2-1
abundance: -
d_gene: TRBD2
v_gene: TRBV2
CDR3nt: TGTGCCAGCATCGAGACTAGCGGGGGGCTTTCGCAGTTCTTC
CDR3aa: CASIETSGGLSQFF

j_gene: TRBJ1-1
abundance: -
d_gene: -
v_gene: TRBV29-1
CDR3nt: TGCAGCGTTGCCTCCCGCAGGGCTGACACTGAAGCTTTCTTT
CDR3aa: CSVASRRADTEAFF

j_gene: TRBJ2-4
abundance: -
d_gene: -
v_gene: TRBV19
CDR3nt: TGTGCCAGTAGTTTCCTCCGGGGCCGAGCGAAGGACATTCAGTACTTC
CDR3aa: CASSFLRGRAKDIQYF

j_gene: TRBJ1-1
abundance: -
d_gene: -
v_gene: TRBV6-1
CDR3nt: TGTGCCAGCAGCCCTGGGCGAGGGGGATGGACTGAAGCTTTCTTT
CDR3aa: CASSPGRGGWTEAFF

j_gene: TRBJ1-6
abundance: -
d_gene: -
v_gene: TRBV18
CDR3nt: TGTGCCAGCTCACCAGAGCGTGGTGGCGGAGGAGGGTCACCCCTCCACTTT
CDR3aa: CASSPERGGGGGSPLHF

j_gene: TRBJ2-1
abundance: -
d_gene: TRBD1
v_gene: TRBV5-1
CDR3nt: TGCGCCAGCAGCGAGGGACAGGGCTATTACAATGAGCAGTTCTTC
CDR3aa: CASSEGQGYYNEQFF

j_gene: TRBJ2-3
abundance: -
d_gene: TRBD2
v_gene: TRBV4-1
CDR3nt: TGCGCCAGCAGCCAAGGAACTAGCGGGGGGCAGAATACGCAGTATTTT
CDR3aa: CASSQGTSGGQNTQYF